This T cell receptor (beta chain) was recovered during a study of response to subunit inactivated influenza vaccine. Findings of the study overall: Seasonal influenza vaccination, on each occasion, was suggested by the authors to recruit few new T cells.

This clonotype was detected only a few times. What it binds is not known. TCRdb fed the RT-PCR reads into MiXCR, producing one record per CDR3 protein. This sample yields about 500,000 distinct CDR3 sequences, of which roughly 7.9% are seen a single time; less than 15% belongs to the top ten. The sample in question was PBMCs from blood, obtained approximately 25 months after vaccination. The TCR originated in a man between 50 and 75 years old who received an inactivated influenza vaccine.

CDR3 loop: CASSRPSYGYTF. The CDR3 nucleotides are TGTGCCAGCAGTCGCCCCAGCTATGGCTACACCTTC. V usage is TRBV6-5 and J usage is TRBJ1-2, with D unclear. This CDR3 spans 12 amino acids. CDR1 and CDR2 from the germline V gene are MNHEY and SVGAGI. Trimming removed 5 bases from V and 4 bases from J, with 8 bases in between.